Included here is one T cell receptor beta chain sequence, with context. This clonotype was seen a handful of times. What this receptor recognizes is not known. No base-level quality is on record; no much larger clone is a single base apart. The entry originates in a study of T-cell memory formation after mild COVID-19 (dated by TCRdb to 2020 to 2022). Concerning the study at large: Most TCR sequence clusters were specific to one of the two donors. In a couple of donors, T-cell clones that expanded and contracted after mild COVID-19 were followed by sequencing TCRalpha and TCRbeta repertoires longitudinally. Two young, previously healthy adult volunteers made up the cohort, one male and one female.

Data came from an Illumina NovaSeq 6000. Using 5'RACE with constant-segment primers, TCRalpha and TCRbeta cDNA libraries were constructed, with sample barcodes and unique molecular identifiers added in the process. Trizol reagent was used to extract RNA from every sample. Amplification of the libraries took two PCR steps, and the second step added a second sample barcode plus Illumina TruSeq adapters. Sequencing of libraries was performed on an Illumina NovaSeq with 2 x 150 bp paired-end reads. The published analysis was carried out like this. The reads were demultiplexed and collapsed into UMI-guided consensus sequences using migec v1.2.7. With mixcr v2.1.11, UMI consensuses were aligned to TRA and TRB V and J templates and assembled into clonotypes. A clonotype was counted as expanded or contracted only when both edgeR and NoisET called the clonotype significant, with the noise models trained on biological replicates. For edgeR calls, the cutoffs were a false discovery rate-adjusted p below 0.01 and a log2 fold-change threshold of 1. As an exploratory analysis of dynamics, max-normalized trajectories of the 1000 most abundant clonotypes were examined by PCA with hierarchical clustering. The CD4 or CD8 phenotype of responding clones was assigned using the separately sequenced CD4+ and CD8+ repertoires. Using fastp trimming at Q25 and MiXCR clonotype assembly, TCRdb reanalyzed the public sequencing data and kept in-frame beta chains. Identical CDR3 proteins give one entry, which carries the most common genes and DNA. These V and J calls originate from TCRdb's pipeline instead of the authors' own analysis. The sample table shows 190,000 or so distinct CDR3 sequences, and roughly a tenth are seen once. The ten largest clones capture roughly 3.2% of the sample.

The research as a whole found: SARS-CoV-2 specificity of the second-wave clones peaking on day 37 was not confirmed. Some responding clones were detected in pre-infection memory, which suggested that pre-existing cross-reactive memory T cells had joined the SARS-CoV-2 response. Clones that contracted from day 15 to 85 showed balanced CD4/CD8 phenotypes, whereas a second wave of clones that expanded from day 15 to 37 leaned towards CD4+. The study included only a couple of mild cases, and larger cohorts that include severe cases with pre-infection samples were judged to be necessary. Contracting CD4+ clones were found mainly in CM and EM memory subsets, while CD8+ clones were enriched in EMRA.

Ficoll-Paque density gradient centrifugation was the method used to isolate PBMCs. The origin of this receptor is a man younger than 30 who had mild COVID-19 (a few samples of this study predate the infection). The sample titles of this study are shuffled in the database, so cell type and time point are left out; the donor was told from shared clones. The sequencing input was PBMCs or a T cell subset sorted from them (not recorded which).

The CDR3 reads as follows: CSARVPERGKGEQYF. The nucleotide sequence is given as TGCAGTGCTAGAGTCCCCGAGAGGGGCAAGGGCGAGCAGTACTTC. The sequence joins TRBV20-1 to TRBJ2-7, with the D call perhaps TRBD1 or TRBD2, each one matching 5 bases. The CDR3 sequence holds 15 residues, the cysteine and phenylalanine included. Only the CDR3 portion is preserved as DNA: 45 bases, with reading frame beginning at the first base. Per the germline V gene (reference sequence), DFQATT is the CDR1 and SNEGSKA is the CDR2. The junction shows trimming of 1 base on V and 6 bases on J, plus 19 bases between the germline ends.